These 19 T cell receptor beta chains were all obtained from the same sample, sequenced in a study of cytomegalovirus exposure and HLA in healthy donors. Primers included in the PCR were 60 Vbeta and 13 Jbeta primers. Here immunoSEQ multiplex PCR was the method, and the copy in TCRdb shows in-frame clones only, minus some. The sample table includes around 40,000 clones. Sequenced input: PBMCs. All receptors derive from a man aged 25-40 years in good health and CMV-seronegative.

The V gene is TRBV29-1, the J gene TRBJ2-2; TRBD1 might be the D (5 bases). V lost 3 bases and J lost 2, with 7 bases in between. CDR3 length: 13 amino acids. Germline V gives CDR1 SQVTM, CDR2 ANQGSEA. The CDR3 is CSVDRANTGELFF. The CDR3, as DNA: TGCAGCGTTGACAGGGCTAACACCGGGGAGCTGTTTTTT.

V is TRBV30 and J is TRBJ1-2, with D possibly being TRBD1 (6 bases). Germline assignment: CDR1 GTSNPN and CDR2 SVGIG (reference sequence). This CDR3 has 14 amino acids. The ends were cut back, 4 bases at V and 7 bases at J, with 19 bases in the middle. The CDR3, as DNA: TGTGCCTGGACCACTCATCGGGGGGCGCGTGGCTACACCTTC. Translating gives CAWTTHRGARGYTF.

The V and J genes are TRBV29-1 and TRBJ2-1; 10 bases agree with TRBD2. The CDR3 sequence is 15 residues long. The V segment lost 4 bases and the J segment 7 bases; nucleotides outside the gene matches: 10. The germline gives CDR1 SQVTM, CDR2 ANQGSEA. In DNA, the CDR3 is TGCAGCGTTGTCCCAGCGGGAGGGCCAAGGAATGAGCAGTTCTTC. Translation: CSVVPAGGPRNEQFF.

V usage is TRBV30 and J usage is TRBJ2-1; 11 bases agree with TRBD2. V shed 2 bases and J 4 bases; nucleotides not matched to a gene: 1. The CDR3 spans 14 residues. Looked up from germline, CDR1 is GTSNPN and CDR2 is SVGIG (reference sequence). The CDR3 DNA reads TGTGCCTGGAGTCGGACTAGCGGGTACAATGAGCAGTTCTTC. Its translation is CAWSRTSGYNEQFF.

The chain joins TRBV7-9 to TRBJ1-4, with no clear D. In germline, CDR1 is SEHNR, CDR2 FQNEAQ (reference sequence). With 4 bases removed from V and 7 bases from J, the gap between germline ends came to 4 bases. The CDR3 runs 11 residues. The CDR3 is CASSSGEKLFF. The CDR3 bases are TGTGCCAGCAGCTCCGGTGAAAAACTGTTTTTT.

The chain couples TRBV19 to TRBJ2-2; D uncertain. Between the trimmed V and J ends, which lost 5 bases and 2 bases, there was a span of 9 bases. The CDR3 is 14 amino acids. Germline CDR1 is LNHDA and CDR2 is SQIVND (reference sequence). This chain's CDR3 is CASSPRRNTGELFF. The DNA for the CDR3 is TGTGCCAGTAGTCCCAGGCGTAACACCGGGGAGCTGTTTTTT.

V usage is TRBV25-1 and J usage is TRBJ2-7, with TRBD1 identical over 8 bases. Germline V gene data show CDR1 as MGHDK and CDR2 as SYGVNS. Trimming took 1 base from V and 6 from J; bases not matched to a gene: 5. This CDR3 spans 14 amino acids. The CDR3 reads CASSEFQGAAEQYF. The CDR3 DNA sequence: TGTGCCAGCAGTGAATTTCAGGGGGCGGCCGAGCAGTACTTC.

V gene TRBV4-1 combines with J gene TRBJ2-5; the D gene is possibly TRBD2 (6 bases). Germline V gene sequence: CDR1 MGHRA, CDR2 YSYEKL. V gave up 2 bases and J gave up 2 bases, with 9 bases separating them. CDR3 length equals 14 residues. The CDR3 reads CASSQLALQETQYF. The CDR3 nucleotides are TGCGCCAGCAGCCAACTAGCGTTACAAGAGACCCAGTACTTC.

The V gene is TRBV4-1, the J gene TRBJ1-1, with 7 bases aligning to TRBD1. Germline lookup yields CDR1 MGHRA and CDR2 YSYEKL. J was trimmed by 5 bases and V by 0 bases; bases with no gene match: 6. The CDR3 has 15 amino acids. The CDR3 reads CASSQDDRVGTEAFF. CDR3 in DNA: TGCGCCAGCAGCCAAGATGACAGGGTAGGGACTGAAGCTTTCTTT.

V gene TRBV4-3 combines with J gene TRBJ2-3, with 10 bases aligning to TRBD2. This CDR3 is built from 15 residues. The germline V gene has CDR1 LGHNA and CDR2 YSLEER. Germline trimming cut 3 bases from V and 1 base from J; bases unmatched to any gene: 1. The CDR3 DNA is TGCGCCAGCAGCCACCTAGCGGGAGGCACAGATACGCAGTATTTT. As protein: CASSHLAGGTDTQYF.

J is TRBJ2-7 and V is TRBV6-5; the match to TRBD2 covers 8 bases. The length of the CDR3 is 15 residues. CDR1 is MNHEY and CDR2 is SVGAGI in the germline V gene. V gave up 4 bases and J gave up 2 bases; unmatched junction bases: 7. The CDR3 here is CASSFSGIQPYEQYF. The CDR3 nucleotides are TGTGCCAGCAGTTTTAGCGGGATTCAGCCCTACGAGCAGTACTTC.

The gene calls are TRBV25-1 and TRBJ2-7; D may be TRBD2 (5 bases). The CDR3 is made up of 13 amino acids. V gave up 4 bases and J gave up 4 bases, with 11 bases separating them. The V gene's germline CDR1 is MGHDK and CDR2 SYGVNS. The CDR3 bases are TGTGCCAGCAGTGGAGCGGCTGCTTACGAGCAGTACTTC. Translated: CASSGAAAYEQYF.

The genes are TRBV9 and TRBJ1-4, with 8 bases lining up with TRBD1. This CDR3 is 13 amino acids long. V trimming: 5 bases; J trimming: 7 bases; junction bases outside the gene matches: 4. Germline CDR1 is SGDLS and CDR2 is YYNGEE. CDR3: CASSRGTGEKLFF. CDR3 bases: TGTGCCAGCAGTCGGGGGACAGGTGAAAAACTGTTTTTT.

The rearrangement uses TRBV18 and TRBJ2-2, with unresolved D. This CDR3 has 14 amino acids. The germline gives CDR1 KGHSH, CDR2 LQKENI. V dropped 2 bases and J dropped 5 bases, with 9 bases sitting between them. CDR3 in DNA: TGTGCCAGCTCACCAGACGAGACTACCGGGGAGCTGTTTTTT. Protein product: CASSPDETTGELFF.

The chain recombines TRBV5-6 with TRBJ1-1, with D unclear. The CDR3 spans 15 residues. Trimming removed 0 bases from V and 0 bases from J, with 9 bases in between. CDR1 and CDR2 (germline): SGHDT, YYEEEE. As DNA, the CDR3 is TGTGCCAGCAGCTTGGGGTCAGGTGTGAACACTGAAGCTTTCTTT. The encoded protein is CASSLGSGVNTEAFF.

This chain links TRBV19 with TRBJ1-1; D unresolved. Germline CDR1 and CDR2: LNHDA and SQIVND (reference sequence). V was shortened by 1 base and J by 0 bases, with 3 bases between the two germline ends. The CDR3 is 13 amino acids. The CDR3 loop reads CASSIVMNTEAFF. CDR3 nucleotide sequence: TGTGCCAGTAGTATAGTCATGAACACTGAAGCTTTCTTT.

The V and J genes are TRBV29-1 and TRBJ2-2; D may be TRBD2 (6 bases). The CDR3 length is 16 residues. V shed 7 bases and J shed 0 bases, with 18 bases lying between them. Germline V gives CDR1 SQVTM, CDR2 ANQGSEA. This chain's CDR3 is CSAVGGSGANTGELFF. The CDR3 DNA sequence: TGCAGCGCTGTGGGGGGTTCGGGTGCGAACACCGGGGAGCTGTTTTTT.

The V call is TRBV7-9, the J call TRBJ1-3; a weak D match, TRBD1 (5 bases). The germline V and J ends were trimmed by 4 bases and 1 base, with 8 bases remaining between them. The CDR3 sequence is 14 residues long. Germline CDR1 SEHNR, CDR2 FQNEAQ (reference sequence). Written as DNA, the CDR3 is TGTGCCAGCAGCTCCCAGGGTTCTGGAAACACCATATATTTT. This translates into CASSSQGSGNTIYF.

In DNA, the CDR3 is TGTGCCAGCAGCTTGGTGGGGGCAGGAAGGGAGACCCAGTACTTC. Its translation is CASSLVGAGRETQYF. This sequence joins TRBV5-4 and TRBJ2-5, with a possible D match to TRBD1 (6 bases). The CDR3 totals 15 residues. The germline gives CDR1 SGHNT, CDR2 YYREEE (reference sequence). Trimming took off 0 bases at V and 5 bases at J, with 14 bases between the two ends. Complete variable domain (other parts from reference TRBV5-4 and TRBJ2-5): ETGVTQSPTHLIKTRGQQVTLRCSSQSGHNTVSWYQQALGQGPQFIFQYYREEENGRGNFPPRFSGLQFPNYSSELNVNALELDDSALYLCASSLVGAGRETQYFGPGTRLLVL.